What follows is one T cell receptor (beta chain) and its context. Its antigen is not identified. The sample is drawn from a study of cytomegalovirus exposure and HLA in healthy donors. On the study more broadly: The 100 to 150 validation repertoires matched the roughly 630 first-cohort repertoires in platform, a later analysis reported.

The repertoire was sequenced with immunoSEQ multiplex PCR; TCRdb's copy has only in-frame clones and lacks some. The table lists over 120,000 clones, roughly 89% of them singletons. The donors were in the approximately 120-subject validation cohort, distinct from the roughly 700-subject first cohort. The CDR3 totals 13 residues. CDR1 is LNHNV, CDR2 YYDKDF, per germline (reference sequence). The V and J ends lost 5 bases and 7 bases, in that order; junction bases with no gene match: 2. General observations from the study: With high specificity and sensitivity, the classifier reportedly diagnosed cytomegalovirus status.

The sample comprised PBMCs. The sequence was obtained from a woman between 18 and 29 years old in good health and CMV-seropositive. V usage is TRBV15 and J usage is TRBJ2-1; 10 nucleotides match TRBD1. The CDR3 region has the DNA TGTGCCACCAGCTGGGACAGGGGAAATGAGCAGTTCTTC. Translation gives CATSWDRGNEQFF.